The entry below gives a single T cell receptor beta chain sequence along with its context. The data originate from a study of blood T cell repertoires in COVID-19. Here immunoSEQ multiplex PCR was the method, and the copy in TCRdb shows in-frame clones only, minus some. The sample shows about 140,000 clones, 84% of them seen only once. The CDR3 length is 19 residues. CDR1 and CDR2 (germline): MNHEY, SMNVEV (reference sequence). V lost 5 bases to trimming and J lost 1 base, with 27 bases between them. This chain links TRBV27 with TRBJ2-7; maybe TRBD1 (6 bases). The sequence derives from a woman aged 55-70 years with acute or convalescent COVID-19. Sequenced sample: peripheral blood. The chain's CDR3 is CASSPSQNPSRGYSYEQYF. CDR3 in DNA: TGTGCCAGCAGTCCCAGCCAGAACCCCTCCAGGGGATATTCCTACGAGCAGTACTTC.